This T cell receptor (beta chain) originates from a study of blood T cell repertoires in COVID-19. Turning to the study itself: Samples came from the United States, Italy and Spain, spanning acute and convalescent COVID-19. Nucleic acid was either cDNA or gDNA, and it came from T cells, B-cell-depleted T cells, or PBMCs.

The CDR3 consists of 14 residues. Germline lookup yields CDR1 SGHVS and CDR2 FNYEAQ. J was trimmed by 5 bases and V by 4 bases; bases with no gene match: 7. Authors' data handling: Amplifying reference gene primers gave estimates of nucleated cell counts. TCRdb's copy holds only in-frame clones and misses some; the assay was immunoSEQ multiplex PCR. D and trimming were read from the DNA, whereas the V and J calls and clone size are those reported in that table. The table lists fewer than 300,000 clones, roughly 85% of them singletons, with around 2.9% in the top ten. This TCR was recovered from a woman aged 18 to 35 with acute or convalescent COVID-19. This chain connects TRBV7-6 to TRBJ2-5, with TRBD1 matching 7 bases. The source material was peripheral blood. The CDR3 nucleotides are TGTGCCAGCAGCTCCCCAGGGGGAAAGGAGACCCAGTACTTC. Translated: CASSSPGGKETQYF.